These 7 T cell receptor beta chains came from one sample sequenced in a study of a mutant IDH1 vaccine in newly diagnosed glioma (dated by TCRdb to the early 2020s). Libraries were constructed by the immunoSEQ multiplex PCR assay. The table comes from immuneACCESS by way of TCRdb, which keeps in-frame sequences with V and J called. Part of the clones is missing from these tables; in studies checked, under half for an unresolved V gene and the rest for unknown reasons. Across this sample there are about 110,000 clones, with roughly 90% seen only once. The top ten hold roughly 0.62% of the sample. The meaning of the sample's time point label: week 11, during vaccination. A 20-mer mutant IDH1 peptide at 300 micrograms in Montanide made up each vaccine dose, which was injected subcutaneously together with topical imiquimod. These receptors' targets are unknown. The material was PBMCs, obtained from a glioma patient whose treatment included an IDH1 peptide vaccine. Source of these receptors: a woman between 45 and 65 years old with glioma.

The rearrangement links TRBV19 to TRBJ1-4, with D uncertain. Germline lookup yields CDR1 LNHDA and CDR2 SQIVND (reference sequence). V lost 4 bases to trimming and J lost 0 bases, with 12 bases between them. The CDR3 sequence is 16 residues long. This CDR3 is CASSRSGIATNEKLFF. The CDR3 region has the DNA TGTGCCAGTAGTAGGTCGGGGATTGCAACTAATGAAAAACTGTTTTTT. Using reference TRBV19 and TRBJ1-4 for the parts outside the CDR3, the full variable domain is DGGITQSPKYLFRKEGQNVTLSCEQNLNHDAMYWYRQDPGQGLRLIYYSQIVNDFQKGDIAEGYSVSREKKESFPLTVTSAQKNPTAFYLCASSRSGIATNEKLFFGSGTQLSVL.

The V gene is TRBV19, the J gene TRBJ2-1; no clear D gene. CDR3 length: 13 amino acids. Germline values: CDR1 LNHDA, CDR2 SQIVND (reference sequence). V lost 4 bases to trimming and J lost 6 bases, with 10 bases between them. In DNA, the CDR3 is TGTGCCAGTAGTAACCAGCTCCTCAATGAGCAGTTCTTC. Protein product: CASSNQLLNEQFF.

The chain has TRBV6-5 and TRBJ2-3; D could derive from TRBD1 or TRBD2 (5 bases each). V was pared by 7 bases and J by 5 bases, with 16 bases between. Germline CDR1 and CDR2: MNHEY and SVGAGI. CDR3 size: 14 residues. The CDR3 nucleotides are TGTGCCAGCAAGCCCTCCGAGGGGTTAGATACGCAGTATTTT. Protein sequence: CASKPSEGLDTQYF.

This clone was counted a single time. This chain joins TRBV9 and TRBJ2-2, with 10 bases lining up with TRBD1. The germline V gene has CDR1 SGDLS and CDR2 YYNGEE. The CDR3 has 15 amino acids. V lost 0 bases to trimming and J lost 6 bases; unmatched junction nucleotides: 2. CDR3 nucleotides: TGTGCCAGCAGCGTAGGGGGACAGGGGTCCGGGGAGCTGTTTTTT. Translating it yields CASSVGGQGSGELFF. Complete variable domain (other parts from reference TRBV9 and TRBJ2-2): DSGVTQTPKHLITATGQRVTLRCSPRSGDLSVYWYQQSLDQGLQFLIQYYNGEERAKGNILERFSAQQFPDLHSELNLSSLELGDSALYFCASSVGGQGSGELFFGEGSRLTVL.

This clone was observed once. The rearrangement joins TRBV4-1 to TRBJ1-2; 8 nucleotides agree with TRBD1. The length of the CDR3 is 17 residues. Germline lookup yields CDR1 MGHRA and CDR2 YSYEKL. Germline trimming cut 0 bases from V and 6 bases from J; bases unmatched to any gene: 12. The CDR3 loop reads CASSQEWGQVKRNGYTF. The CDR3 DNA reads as TGCGCCAGCAGCCAAGAATGGGGACAGGTGAAAAGGAATGGCTACACCTTC.

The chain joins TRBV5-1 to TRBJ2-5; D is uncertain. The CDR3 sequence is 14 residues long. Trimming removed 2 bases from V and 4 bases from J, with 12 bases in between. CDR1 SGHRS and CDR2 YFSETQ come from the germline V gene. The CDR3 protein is CASSFGPRTETQYF. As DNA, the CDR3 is TGCGCCAGCAGCTTCGGGCCCCGGACAGAGACCCAGTACTTC.

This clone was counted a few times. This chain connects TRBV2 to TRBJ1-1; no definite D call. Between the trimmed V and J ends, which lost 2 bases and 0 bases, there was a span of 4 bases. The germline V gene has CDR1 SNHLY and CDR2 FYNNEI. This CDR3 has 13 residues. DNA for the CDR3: TGTGCCAGCAGTGAAATAATGAACACTGAAGCTTTCTTT. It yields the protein CASSEIMNTEAFF.